These T cell receptor beta chains were read from a single sample in a study of shared clonotypes between healthy human individuals. Sequenced by immunoSEQ multiplex PCR; TCRdb stores in-frame clones only, minus some. Counted here are about 1.5 million clones, roughly 96% occurring once; the ten biggest clones make up over 1%. Specimen: naive CD4+ T cells sorted from blood. The receptor source for this set is a man aged 30-40 years in good health. Each CDR3 is given with its conserved first and last residue. A D gene is named only where the DNA matches it firmly. Rows give clone size only sometimes, using once, few, many, or a class for an expanded clone.

v_gene: TRBV18
d_gene: TRBD2
abundance: .
j_gene: TRBJ2-5
CDR3aa: CASSPISGRGSVETQYF
CDR3nt: TGTGCCAGCTCACCGATTAGCGGGAGAGGGTCCGTAGAGACCCAGTACTTC

v_gene: TRBV27
d_gene: .
abundance: .
j_gene: TRBJ2-5
CDR3aa: CASSFSGGPRTQYF
CDR3nt: TGTGCCAGCAGTTTCTCCGGGGGTCCGCGGACCCAGTACTTC

v_gene: TRBV29-1
d_gene: TRBD1
abundance: .
j_gene: TRBJ2-7
CDR3aa: CSVGQGAHREQYF
CDR3nt: TGCAGCGTGGGACAGGGGGCGCATCGCGAGCAGTACTTC

v_gene: TRBV5-1
d_gene: .
abundance: .
j_gene: TRBJ2-3
CDR3aa: CASSFPRGEGTDTQYF
CDR3nt: TGCGCCAGCAGCTTCCCTAGGGGCGAGGGCACAGATACGCAGTATTTT

v_gene: TRBV15
d_gene: TRBD1
abundance: .
j_gene: TRBJ2-7
CDR3aa: CATSWDRDRVYEQYF
CDR3nt: TGTGCCACCAGCTGGGACCGGGACAGGGTCTACGAGCAGTACTTC

v_gene: TRBV7-2
d_gene: TRBD2
abundance: .
j_gene: TRBJ2-5
CDR3aa: CASGLEPQETQYF
CDR3nt: TGTGCCAGCGGACTAGAACCACAAGAGACCCAGTACTTC

v_gene: TRBV10-3
d_gene: .
abundance: .
j_gene: TRBJ2-3
CDR3aa: CAISGPPTDTQYF
CDR3nt: TGTGCCATTTCAGGGCCCCCCACAGATACGCAGTATTTT

v_gene: TRBV29-1
d_gene: .
abundance: .
j_gene: TRBJ1-5
CDR3aa: CSVVSGRSYSNQPQHF
CDR3nt: TGCAGCGTTGTAAGTGGCAGATCCTATAGCAATCAGCCCCAGCATTTT

v_gene: TRBV27
d_gene: .
abundance: few
j_gene: TRBJ1-2
CDR3aa: CASSMDRRGGYTF
CDR3nt: TGTGCCAGCAGTATGGACAGAAGAGGTGGCTACACCTTC

v_gene: TRBV4-3
d_gene: .
abundance: .
j_gene: TRBJ2-1
CDR3aa: CASSQDSGAQGFYNEQFF
CDR3nt: TGCGCCAGCAGCCAAGATAGTGGGGCACAGGGCTTCTACAATGAGCAGTTCTTC

v_gene: TRBV10-1
d_gene: .
abundance: .
j_gene: TRBJ2-3
CDR3aa: CASSESGTAGTDTQYF
CDR3nt: TGCGCCAGCAGTGAGTCCGGGACGGCAGGCACAGATACGCAGTATTTT

v_gene: TRBV7-2
d_gene: .
abundance: .
j_gene: TRBJ2-5
CDR3aa: CASSQGHFRETQYF
CDR3nt: TGTGCCAGCAGCCAAGGGCACTTTAGGGAGACCCAGTACTTC

v_gene: TRBV28
d_gene: .
abundance: .
j_gene: TRBJ1-2
CDR3aa: CASSLPGTVGYTF
CDR3nt: TGTGCCAGCAGTTTACCCGGGACGGTTGGCTACACCTTC

v_gene: TRBV9
d_gene: TRBD2
abundance: .
j_gene: TRBJ2-2
CDR3aa: CASSVASGMNTGELFF
CDR3nt: TGTGCCAGCAGCGTAGCTAGCGGGATGAACACCGGGGAGCTGTTTTTT

v_gene: TRBV12-5
d_gene: .
abundance: .
j_gene: TRBJ2-3
CDR3aa: CASGLGGQPVDTQYF
CDR3nt: TGTGCTAGTGGTTTGGGCGGACAGCCAGTAGATACGCAGTATTTT

v_gene: TRBV6-1
d_gene: TRBD2
abundance: .
j_gene: TRBJ2-1
CDR3aa: CASSEAFGRERGFF
CDR3nt: TGTGCCAGCAGTGAAGCTTTTGGGCGGGAGAGGGGGTTCTTC

v_gene: TRBV7-9
d_gene: .
abundance: .
j_gene: TRBJ2-3
CDR3aa: CASSLSAGDTQYF
CDR3nt: TGTGCCAGCAGCTTATCAGCGGGAGATACGCAGTATTTT